A selection of T cell receptor beta chains follows, all from one sample in a study of T cells expressing NK-cell markers. TCRdb reworked the 5' RACE reads into one entry per CDR3 protein, no DNA. This sample's table has some 150,000 distinct CDR3 sequences. The sequencing input was blood T cells: a sorted CD56 or NKG2C T cell subset, CD4+ or CD8+ T cells, or bulk PBMC T cells (not recorded which). The source is a woman aged 45-59 years in good health. Both conserved end residues are part of each CDR3.

j_gene	v_gene	CDR3aa
TRBJ1-2	TRBV4-2	CASSLRGQTLRGYTF
TRBJ2-7	TRBV4-1	CASSQTKDEQYF
TRBJ2-1	TRBV29-1	CSATSYSYNEQFF
TRBJ1-2	TRBV4-2	CASSQGQNSYGYTF
TRBJ2-3	TRBV13	CASSLGRDTWKQYF
TRBJ1-5	TRBV30	CAWSGNRAGQPQHF
TRBJ2-6	TRBV24-1	CATSELDSGANVLTF
TRBJ2-1	TRBV24-1	CATTGEYNEQFF
TRBJ2-7	TRBV5-1	CASSFWTGGAYEQYF
TRBJ2-3	TRBV27	CASSLGRSTDTQYF